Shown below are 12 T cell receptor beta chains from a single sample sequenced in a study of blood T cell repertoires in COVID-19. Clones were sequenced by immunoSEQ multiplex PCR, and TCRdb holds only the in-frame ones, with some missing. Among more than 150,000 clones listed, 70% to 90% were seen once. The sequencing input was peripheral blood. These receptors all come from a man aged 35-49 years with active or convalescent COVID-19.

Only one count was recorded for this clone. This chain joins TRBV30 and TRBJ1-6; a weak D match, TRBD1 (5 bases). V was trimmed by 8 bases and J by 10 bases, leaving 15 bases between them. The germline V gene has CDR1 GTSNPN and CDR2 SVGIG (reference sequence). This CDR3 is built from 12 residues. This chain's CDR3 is CAGHRSTSPLHF. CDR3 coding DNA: TGTGCCGGACACAGGTCCACATCACCCCTCCACTTT. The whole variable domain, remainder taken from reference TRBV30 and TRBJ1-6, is SQTIHQWPATLVQPVGSPLSLECTVEGTSNPNLYWYRQAAGRGLQLLFYSVGIGQISSEVPQNLSASRPQDRQFILSSKKLLLSDSGFYLCAGHRSTSPLHFGNGTRLTVT.

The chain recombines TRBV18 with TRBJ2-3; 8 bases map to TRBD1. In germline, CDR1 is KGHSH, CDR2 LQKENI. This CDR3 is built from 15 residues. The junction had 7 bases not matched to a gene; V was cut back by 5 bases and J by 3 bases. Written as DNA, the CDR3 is TGTGCCAGCTCAGCTCAGGACAGGGTGACAGATACGCAGTATTTT. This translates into CASSAQDRVTDTQYF.

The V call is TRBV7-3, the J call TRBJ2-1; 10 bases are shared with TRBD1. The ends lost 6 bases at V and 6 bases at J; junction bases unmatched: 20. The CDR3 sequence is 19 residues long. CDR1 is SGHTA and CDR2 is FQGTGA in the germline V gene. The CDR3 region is CASSHDHGFRDRGPNEQFF. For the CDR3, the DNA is TGTGCCAGCAGTCACGACCACGGCTTCCGGGACAGGGGCCCCAATGAGCAGTTCTTC.

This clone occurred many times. The CDR3 coding sequence is TGTGCCAGCAGCGGAGGGACAGGGCCGTCGAAGACCCAGTACTTC. Its translation: CASSGGTGPSKTQYF. The chain employs TRBV7-3 and TRBJ2-5; 9 positions match TRBD1. Germline V gives CDR1 SGHTA, CDR2 FQGTGA. This CDR3 comprises 15 residues. V dropped 5 bases and J dropped 6; count of bases not matched to a gene: 10.

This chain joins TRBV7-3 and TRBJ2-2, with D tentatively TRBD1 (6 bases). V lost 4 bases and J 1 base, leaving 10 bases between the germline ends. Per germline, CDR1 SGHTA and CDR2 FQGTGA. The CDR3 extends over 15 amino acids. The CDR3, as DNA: TGTGCCAGCAGCTCCGGGACACTGAACACCGGGGAGCTGTTTTTT. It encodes CASSSGTLNTGELFF.

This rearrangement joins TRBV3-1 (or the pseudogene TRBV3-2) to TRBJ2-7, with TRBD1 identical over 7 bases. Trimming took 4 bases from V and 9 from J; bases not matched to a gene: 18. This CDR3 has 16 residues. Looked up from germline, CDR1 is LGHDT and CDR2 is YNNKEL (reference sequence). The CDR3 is CASSPDRVRGTLAQYF. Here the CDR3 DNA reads TGTGCCAGCAGCCCCGACAGGGTTCGAGGGACCTTAGCGCAGTACTTC.

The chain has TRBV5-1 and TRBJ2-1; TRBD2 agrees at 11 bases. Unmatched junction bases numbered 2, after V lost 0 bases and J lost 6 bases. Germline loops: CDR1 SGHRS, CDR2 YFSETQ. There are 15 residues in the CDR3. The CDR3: CASSLAGTSGNEQFF. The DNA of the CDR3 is TGCGCCAGCAGCTTGGCCGGGACTAGCGGCAATGAGCAGTTCTTC.

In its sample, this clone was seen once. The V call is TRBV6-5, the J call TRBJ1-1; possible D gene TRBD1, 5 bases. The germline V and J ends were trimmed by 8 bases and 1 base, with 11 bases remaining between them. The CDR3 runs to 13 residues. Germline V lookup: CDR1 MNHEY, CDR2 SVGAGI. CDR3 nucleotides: TGTGCCAGCGTCACCGGGGGGAACACTGAAGCTTTCTTT. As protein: CASVTGGNTEAFF.

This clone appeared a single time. CDR3 amino acids: CSVDAESTDTQYF. DNA of the CDR3: TGCAGCGTGGATGCGGAGAGCACAGATACGCAGTATTTT. The chain has TRBV29-1 and TRBJ2-3; no clear D. The germline V gene has CDR1 SQVTM and CDR2 ANQGSEA. The CDR3 covers 13 residues. V lost 6 bases and J 0 bases, leaving 10 bases between the germline ends.

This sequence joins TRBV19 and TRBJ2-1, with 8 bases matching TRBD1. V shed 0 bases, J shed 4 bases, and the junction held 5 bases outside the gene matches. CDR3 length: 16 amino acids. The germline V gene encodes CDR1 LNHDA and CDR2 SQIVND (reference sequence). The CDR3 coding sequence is TGTGCCAGTAGTATAGATCGACAGGGGACGTACAATGAGCAGTTCTTC. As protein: CASSIDRQGTYNEQFF. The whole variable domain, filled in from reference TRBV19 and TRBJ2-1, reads DGGITQSPKYLFRKEGQNVTLSCEQNLNHDAMYWYRQDPGQGLRLIYYSQIVNDFQKGDIAEGYSVSREKKESFPLTVTSAQKNPTAFYLCASSIDRQGTYNEQFFGPGTRLTVL.

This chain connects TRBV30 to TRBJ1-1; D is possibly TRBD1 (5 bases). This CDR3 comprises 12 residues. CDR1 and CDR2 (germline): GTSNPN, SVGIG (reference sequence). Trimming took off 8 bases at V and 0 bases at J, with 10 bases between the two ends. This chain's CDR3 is CAKTVLNTEAFF. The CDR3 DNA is TGTGCCAAGACAGTTCTGAACACTGAAGCTTTCTTT.

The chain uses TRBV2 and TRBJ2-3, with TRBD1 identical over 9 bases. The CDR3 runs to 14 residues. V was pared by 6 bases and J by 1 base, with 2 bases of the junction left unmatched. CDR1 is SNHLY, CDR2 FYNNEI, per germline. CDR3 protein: CASSGDRGTDTQYF. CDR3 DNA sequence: TGTGCCAGCAGCGGGGACAGGGGCACAGATACGCAGTATTTT. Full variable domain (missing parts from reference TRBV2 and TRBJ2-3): EPEVTQTPSHQVTQMGQEVILRCVPISNHLYFYWYRQILGQKVEFLVSFYNNEISEKSEIFDDQFSVERPDGSNFTLKIRSTKLEDSAMYFCASSGDRGTDTQYFGPGTRLTVL.